A single sample is the source of the 12 T cell receptor beta chains below, sequenced in a study of graft-versus-host responses after intestinal transplantation. Antigens of these TCRs are unknown. This table comes from immunoSEQ multiplex PCR, and its TCRdb copy is limited to in-frame clones, with some not included. This table has about 92,000 clones, about 89% appearing once. Sequenced material: unstimulated CD8+ T cells sorted from spleen or lymph node cells, taken before intestinal transplant. The receptors originated from a human donor who received an intestinal transplant.

The CDR3 region is CASSFGTGDYEQYF. The CDR3 region has the DNA TGCGCCAGCAGCTTCGGGACAGGGGATTACGAGCAGTACTTC. This sequence joins TRBV5-1 and TRBJ2-7, with 10 positions matching TRBD1. The J segment lost 4 bases and the V segment lost 2 bases, leaving 3 bases of the junction unmatched. The length of the CDR3 is 14 residues. Looked up from germline, CDR1 is SGHRS and CDR2 is YFSETQ.

This clone was seen just once. The chain carries TRBV28 and TRBJ2-7, with D maybe TRBD1 (6 bases). V was clipped by 0 bases and J by 3 bases, with 21 bases between them. The CDR3 has 18 amino acids. CDR1 is MDHEN, CDR2 SYDVKM, per germline. The CDR3 is CASSLWNPGPGAHYEQYF. The CDR3 DNA is TGTGCCAGCAGTTTATGGAATCCTGGGCCAGGGGCTCACTACGAGCAGTACTTC.

The genes are TRBV9 and TRBJ1-5; D is perhaps TRBD1 (5 bases). From germline, CDR1 is SGDLS and CDR2 YYNGEE. V was clipped by 2 bases and J by 8 bases, with 14 bases between them. This CDR3 has 14 amino acids. The CDR3 spells CASSVGGSVEPQHF. In nucleotides, the CDR3 is TGTGCCAGCAGCGTCGGGGGGTCTGTTGAGCCCCAGCATTTT.

This clone was detected only a few times. The rearrangement links TRBV6-6 to TRBJ1-1; D is ambiguous. Deletions cut 5 bases from V and 1 base from J, with 2 bases between. This CDR3 spans 11 amino acids. Germline CDR1 is MNHNY and CDR2 is SVGAGI (reference sequence). The CDR3 sequence: CASSENTEAFF. DNA of the CDR3: TGTGCCAGCAGTGAGAACACTGAAGCTTTCTTT.

The chain is built from TRBV11-2 and TRBJ2-2; D is uncertain. In germline, CDR1 is SGHAT, CDR2 FQNNGV. V was trimmed by 3 bases and J by 6 bases, leaving 17 bases between them. The CDR3 sequence is 16 residues long. The CDR3 DNA is TGTGCCAGCAGCTTCTTTTCTCCAGGACCCCCCGGGGAGCTGTTTTTT. Protein sequence: CASSFFSPGPPGELFF.

The chain uses TRBV7-6 and TRBJ1-5; D call uncertain. CDR3 length: 15 residues. V shed 5 bases and J shed 7 bases, with 18 bases lying between them. Per the germline V gene, CDR1 is SGHVS and CDR2 is FNYEAQ. This CDR3 is CASSQGSAGLQPQHF. The DNA of the CDR3 is TGTGCCAGCAGCCAAGGTTCAGCCGGGTTACAGCCCCAGCATTTT.

The chain combines TRBV9 with TRBJ1-1; possible D gene TRBD1, 5 bases. Trimming pared 0 bases from V and 7 bases from J, leaving 16 bases between. This CDR3 is 15 amino acids long. The germline V gene encodes CDR1 SGDLS and CDR2 YYNGEE. CDR3 residues: CASSVEGLGGDEAFF. Here the CDR3 DNA reads TGTGCCAGCAGCGTAGAAGGGCTGGGGGGAGATGAAGCTTTCTTT.

The V call is TRBV7-9, the J call TRBJ2-7, with D unresolved. The CDR3 extends over 14 amino acids. V was cut by 5 bases and J by 1 base, with 12 bases left in between. The germline gives CDR1 SEHNR, CDR2 FQNEAQ (reference sequence). In DNA form, the CDR3 reads TGTGCCAGCAGCCCCCCGGGCGGATCCTACGAGCAGTACTTC. Its translation is CASSPPGGSYEQYF.

V and J are TRBV6-1 and TRBJ1-5; perhaps TRBD1 as D (5 bases). V dropped 8 bases and J dropped 3 bases, with 14 bases sitting between them. Germline CDR1 is MNHNS and CDR2 is SASEGT. The CDR3 is made up of 14 amino acids. CDR3 in amino acids: CASRGQGPNQPQHF. CDR3 DNA: TGTGCCAGCCGTGGTCAGGGCCCCAATCAGCCCCAGCATTTT.

Only one count was recorded for this clone. This sequence joins TRBV5-1 and TRBJ2-5; D unresolved. This CDR3 spans 14 amino acids. Trimming cost V 1 base and J 0 bases, with 7 bases left between them. CDR1 and CDR2 (germline): SGHRS, YFSETQ. The CDR3 protein is CASSLTEYQETQYF. The DNA of the CDR3 is TGCGCCAGCAGCTTGACAGAGTACCAAGAGACCCAGTACTTC.

This clone was detected once. The chain combines TRBV13 with TRBJ1-4, with TRBD1 identical over 9 bases. The CDR3 covers 14 residues. With V trimmed by 6 bases and J by 6 bases, 5 bases remained unmatched. CDR1 is PRHDT, CDR2 FYEKMQ, per germline (reference sequence). CDR3 nucleotide sequence: TGTGCCAGCAGGGGACAGGGTGAGGATGAAAAACTGTTTTTT. As protein: CASRGQGEDEKLFF.

The chain combines TRBV27 with TRBJ2-7, with TRBD1 matching over 10 bases. Germline V lookup: CDR1 MNHEY, CDR2 SMNVEV (reference sequence). CDR3 length: 14 residues. V lost 3 bases and J lost 3; bases outside the gene matches: 2. CDR3 DNA sequence: TGTGCCAGCAGTTTGGGACAGGGGATCTACGAGCAGTACTTC. Translating gives CASSLGQGIYEQYF.